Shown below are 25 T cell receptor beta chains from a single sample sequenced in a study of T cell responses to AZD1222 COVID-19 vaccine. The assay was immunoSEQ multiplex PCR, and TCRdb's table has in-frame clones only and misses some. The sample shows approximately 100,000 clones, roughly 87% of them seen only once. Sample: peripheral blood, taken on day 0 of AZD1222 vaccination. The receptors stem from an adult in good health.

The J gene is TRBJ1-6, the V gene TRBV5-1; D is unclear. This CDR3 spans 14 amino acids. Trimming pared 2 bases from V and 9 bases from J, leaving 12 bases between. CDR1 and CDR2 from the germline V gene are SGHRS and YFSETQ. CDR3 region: CASSFLQIGSPLHF. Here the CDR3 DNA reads TGCGCCAGCAGCTTTTTGCAGATTGGTTCACCCCTCCACTTT.

The CDR3 DNA follows: TGTGCCAGCAGCCCCCCCCGTAGCGGGAGAGACGAGCAGTACTTC. This gives the protein CASSPPRSGRDEQYF. V usage is TRBV7-9 and J usage is TRBJ2-7, with 9 bases that match TRBD2. Germline-derived CDR1 and CDR2 are SEHNR and FQNEAQ (reference sequence). With V trimmed by 5 bases and J by 5 bases, 10 bases remained unmatched. This CDR3 has 15 residues.

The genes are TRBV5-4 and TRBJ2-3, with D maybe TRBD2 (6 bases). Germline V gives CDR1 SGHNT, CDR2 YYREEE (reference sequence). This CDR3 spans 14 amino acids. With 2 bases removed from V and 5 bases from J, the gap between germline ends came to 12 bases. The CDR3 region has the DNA TGTGCCAGCAGCTTAGGAGGGAGGATAGATACGCAGTATTTT. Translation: CASSLGGRIDTQYF. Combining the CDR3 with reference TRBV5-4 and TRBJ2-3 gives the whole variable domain ETGVTQSPTHLIKTRGQQVTLRCSSQSGHNTVSWYQQALGQGPQFIFQYYREEENGRGNFPPRFSGLQFPNYSSELNVNALELDDSALYLCASSLGGRIDTQYFGPGTRLTVL.

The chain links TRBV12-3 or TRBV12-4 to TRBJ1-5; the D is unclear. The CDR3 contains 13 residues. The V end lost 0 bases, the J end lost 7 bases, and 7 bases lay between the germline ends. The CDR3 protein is CASSLAGRQPQHF. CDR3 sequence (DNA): TGTGCCAGCAGTTTAGCGGGAAGGCAGCCCCAGCATTTT.

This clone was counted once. The chain's CDR3 is CASSLSRQDEQYF. The CDR3 DNA reads as TGTGCCAGCAGTTTATCCAGGCAGGACGAGCAGTACTTC. The V and J genes are TRBV12-3 or TRBV12-4 and TRBJ2-7; no definite D call. With 2 bases removed from V and 5 bases from J, the gap between germline ends came to 10 bases. The CDR3 contains 13 residues.

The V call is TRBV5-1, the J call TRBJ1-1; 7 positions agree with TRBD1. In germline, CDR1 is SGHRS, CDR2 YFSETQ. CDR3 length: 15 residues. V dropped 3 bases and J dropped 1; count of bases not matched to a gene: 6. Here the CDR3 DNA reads TGCGCCAGCAGCTGGGACAGCCCCTGGAACACTGAAGCTTTCTTT. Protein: CASSWDSPWNTEAFF.

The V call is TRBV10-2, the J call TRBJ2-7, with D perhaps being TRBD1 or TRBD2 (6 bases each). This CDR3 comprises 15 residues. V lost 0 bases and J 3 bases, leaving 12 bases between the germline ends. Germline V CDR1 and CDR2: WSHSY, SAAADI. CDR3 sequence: CASSESGRTDYEQYF. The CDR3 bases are TGCGCCAGCAGTGAGTCAGGGAGGACAGACTACGAGCAGTACTTC.

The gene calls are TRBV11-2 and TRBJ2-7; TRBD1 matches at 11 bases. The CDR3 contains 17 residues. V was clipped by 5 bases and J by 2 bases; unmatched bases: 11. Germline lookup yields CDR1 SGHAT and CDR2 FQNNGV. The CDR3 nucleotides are TGTGCCAGCAGCGCCCACCTGATGGGACAGGGGGCCTACGAGCAGTACTTC. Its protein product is CASSAHLMGQGAYEQYF.

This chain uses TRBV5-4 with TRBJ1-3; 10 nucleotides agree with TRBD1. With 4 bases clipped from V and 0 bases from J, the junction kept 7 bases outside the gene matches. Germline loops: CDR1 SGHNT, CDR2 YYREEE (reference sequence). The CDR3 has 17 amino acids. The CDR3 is CASSTGTGATSGNTIYF. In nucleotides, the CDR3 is TGTGCCAGCAGCACGGGGACAGGGGCCACCTCTGGAAACACCATATATTTT.

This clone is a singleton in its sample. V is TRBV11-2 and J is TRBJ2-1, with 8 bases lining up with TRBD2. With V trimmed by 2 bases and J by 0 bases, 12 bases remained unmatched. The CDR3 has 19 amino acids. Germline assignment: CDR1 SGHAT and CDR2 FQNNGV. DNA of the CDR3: TGTGCCAGCAGCTTACCGGCTCGGATAGCGGGGTCCTCCTACAATGAGCAGTTCTTC. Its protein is CASSLPARIAGSSYNEQFF.

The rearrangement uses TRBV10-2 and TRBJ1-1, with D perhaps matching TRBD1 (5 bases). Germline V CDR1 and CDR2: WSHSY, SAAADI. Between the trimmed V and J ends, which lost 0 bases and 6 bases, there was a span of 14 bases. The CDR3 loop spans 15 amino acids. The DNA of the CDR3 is TGCGCCAGCAGTGAGTCAGGGCAGGGACGGGCTGAAGCTTTCTTT. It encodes CASSESGQGRAEAFF.

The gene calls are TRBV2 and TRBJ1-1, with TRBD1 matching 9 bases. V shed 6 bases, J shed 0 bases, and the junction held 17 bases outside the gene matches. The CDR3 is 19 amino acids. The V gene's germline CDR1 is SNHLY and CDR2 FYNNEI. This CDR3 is CASRPLPGTGNFMNTEAFF. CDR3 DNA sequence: TGTGCCAGCAGACCCCTACCCGGGACAGGGAACTTCATGAACACTGAAGCTTTCTTT. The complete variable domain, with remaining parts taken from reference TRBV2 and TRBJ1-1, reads EPEVTQTPSHQVTQMGQEVILRCVPISNHLYFYWYRQILGQKVEFLVSFYNNEISEKSEIFDDQFSVERPDGSNFTLKIRSTKLEDSAMYFCASRPLPGTGNFMNTEAFFGQGTRLTVV.

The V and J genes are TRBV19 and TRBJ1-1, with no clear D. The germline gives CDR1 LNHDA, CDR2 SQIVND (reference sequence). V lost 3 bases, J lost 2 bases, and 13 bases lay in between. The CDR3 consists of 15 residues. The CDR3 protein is CASSMRGSENTEAFF. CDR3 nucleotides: TGTGCCAGTAGTATGCGGGGATCGGAAAACACTGAAGCTTTCTTT.

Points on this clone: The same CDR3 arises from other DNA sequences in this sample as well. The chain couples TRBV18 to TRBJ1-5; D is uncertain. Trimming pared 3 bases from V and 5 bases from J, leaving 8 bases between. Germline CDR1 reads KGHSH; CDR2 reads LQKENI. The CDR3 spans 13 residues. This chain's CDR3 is CASSPGRDQPQHF. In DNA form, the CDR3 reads TGTGCCAGCTCACCGGGGAGGGATCAGCCCCAGCATTTT.

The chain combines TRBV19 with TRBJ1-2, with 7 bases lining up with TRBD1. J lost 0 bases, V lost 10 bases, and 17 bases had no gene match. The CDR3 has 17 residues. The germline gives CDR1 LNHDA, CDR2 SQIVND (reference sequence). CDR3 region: CATALGGQSPSNYGYTF. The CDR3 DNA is TGTGCCACCGCGTTAGGGGGCCAGTCCCCTTCTAACTATGGCTACACCTTC.

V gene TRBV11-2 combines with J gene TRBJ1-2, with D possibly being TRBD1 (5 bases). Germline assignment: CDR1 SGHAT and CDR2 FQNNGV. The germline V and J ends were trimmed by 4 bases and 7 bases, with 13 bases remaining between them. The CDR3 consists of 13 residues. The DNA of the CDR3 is TGTGCCAGCAGCTCGAACATTCAGGGTGGCTACACCTTC. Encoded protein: CASSSNIQGGYTF.

The CDR3, as DNA: TGTGCCAGCAGCTTGGGACAGGGGTTTGGGGAAAAACTGTTTTTT. The encoded protein is CASSLGQGFGEKLFF. The V call is TRBV7-9, the J call TRBJ1-4; 10 bases agree with TRBD1. The V and J ends lost 3 bases and 8 bases, in that order; junction bases with no gene match: 6. Germline CDR1 SEHNR, CDR2 FQNEAQ (reference sequence). The CDR3 extends over 15 amino acids.

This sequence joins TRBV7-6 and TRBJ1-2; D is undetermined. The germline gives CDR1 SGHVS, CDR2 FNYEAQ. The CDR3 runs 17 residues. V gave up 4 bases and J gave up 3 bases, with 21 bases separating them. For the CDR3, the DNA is TGTGCCAGCAGCTCAGAAAACGCTTTCAACCCCCACTATGGCTACACCTTC. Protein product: CASSSENAFNPHYGYTF.

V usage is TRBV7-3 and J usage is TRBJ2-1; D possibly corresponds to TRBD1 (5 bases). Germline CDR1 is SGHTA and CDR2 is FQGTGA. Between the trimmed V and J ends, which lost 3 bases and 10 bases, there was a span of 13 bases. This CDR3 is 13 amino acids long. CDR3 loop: CASSFQGLSEQFF. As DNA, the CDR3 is TGTGCCAGCAGCTTCCAGGGTTTAAGCGAGCAGTTCTTC.

The CDR3 bases are TGTGCCAGCAGTGAGGGACAGGGGAATTCACCCCTCCACTTT. Its protein is CASSEGQGNSPLHF. The chain is built from TRBV6-1 and TRBJ1-6, with 10 bases identical to TRBD1. The junction had 0 bases not matched to a gene; V was cut back by 3 bases and J by 7 bases. Per the germline V gene, CDR1 is MNHNS and CDR2 is SASEGT. This CDR3 comprises 14 residues.

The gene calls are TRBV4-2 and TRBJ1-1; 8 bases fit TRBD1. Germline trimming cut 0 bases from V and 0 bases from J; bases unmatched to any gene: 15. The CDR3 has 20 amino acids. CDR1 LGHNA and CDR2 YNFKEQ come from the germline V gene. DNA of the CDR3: TGTGCCAGCAGCCAAGATCCTTGGTCGGGGACAGGAAACGTGAACACTGAAGCTTTCTTT. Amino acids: CASSQDPWSGTGNVNTEAFF.

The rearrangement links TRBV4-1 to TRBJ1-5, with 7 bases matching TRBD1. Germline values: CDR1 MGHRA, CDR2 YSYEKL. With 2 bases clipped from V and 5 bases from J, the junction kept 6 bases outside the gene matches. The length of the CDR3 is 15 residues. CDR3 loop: CASSQLPQGDQPQHF. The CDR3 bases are TGCGCCAGCAGCCAACTGCCTCAGGGGGATCAGCCCCAGCATTTT.

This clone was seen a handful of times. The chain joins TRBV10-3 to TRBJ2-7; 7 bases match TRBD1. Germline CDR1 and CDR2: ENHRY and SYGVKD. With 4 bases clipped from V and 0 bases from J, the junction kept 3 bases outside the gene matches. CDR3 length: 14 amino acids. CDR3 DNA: TGTGCCATCAGTGGTGGGACAGTCTCCTACGAGCAGTACTTC. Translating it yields CAISGGTVSYEQYF.

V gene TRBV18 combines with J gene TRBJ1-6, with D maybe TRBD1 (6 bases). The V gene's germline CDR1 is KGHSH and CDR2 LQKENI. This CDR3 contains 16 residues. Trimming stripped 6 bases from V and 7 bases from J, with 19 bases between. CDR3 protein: CASSRRGGGENSPLHF. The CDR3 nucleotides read TGTGCCAGCTCCCGTAGAGGAGGGGGTGAAAATTCACCCCTCCACTTT.

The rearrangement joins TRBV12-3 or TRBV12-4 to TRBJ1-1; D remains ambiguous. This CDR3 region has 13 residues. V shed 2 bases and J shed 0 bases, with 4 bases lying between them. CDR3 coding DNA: TGTGCCAGCAGTTTATTCATGAACACTGAAGCTTTCTTT. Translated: CASSLFMNTEAFF.